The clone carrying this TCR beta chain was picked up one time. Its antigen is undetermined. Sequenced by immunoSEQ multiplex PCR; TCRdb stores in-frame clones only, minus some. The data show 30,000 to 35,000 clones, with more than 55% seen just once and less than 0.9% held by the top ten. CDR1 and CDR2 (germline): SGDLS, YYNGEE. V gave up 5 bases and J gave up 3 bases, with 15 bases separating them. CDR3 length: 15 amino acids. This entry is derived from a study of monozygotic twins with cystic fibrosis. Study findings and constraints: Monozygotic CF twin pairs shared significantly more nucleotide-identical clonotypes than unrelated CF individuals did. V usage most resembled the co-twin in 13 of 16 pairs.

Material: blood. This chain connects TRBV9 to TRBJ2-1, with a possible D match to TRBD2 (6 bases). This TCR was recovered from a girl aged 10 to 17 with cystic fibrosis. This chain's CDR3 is CASSLGGGIYNEQFF. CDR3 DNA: TGTGCCAGCAGTCTCGGGGGAGGAATCTACAATGAGCAGTTCTTC.